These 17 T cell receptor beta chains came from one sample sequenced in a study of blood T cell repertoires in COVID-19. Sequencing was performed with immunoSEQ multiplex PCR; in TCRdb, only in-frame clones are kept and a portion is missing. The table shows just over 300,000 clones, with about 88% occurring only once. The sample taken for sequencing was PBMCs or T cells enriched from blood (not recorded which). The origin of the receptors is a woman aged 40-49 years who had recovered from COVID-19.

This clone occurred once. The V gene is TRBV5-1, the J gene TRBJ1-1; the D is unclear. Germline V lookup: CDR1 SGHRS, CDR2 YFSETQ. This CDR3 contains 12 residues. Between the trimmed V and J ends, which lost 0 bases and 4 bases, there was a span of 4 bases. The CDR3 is CASSLVSTEAFF. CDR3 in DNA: TGCGCCAGCAGCTTGGTGAGCACTGAAGCTTTCTTT.

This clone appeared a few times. For the CDR3, the DNA is TGTGCCAGTAGTGGACGACTAGCGGGGGGCCGCTACAATGAGCAGTTCTTC. This encodes CASSGRLAGGRYNEQFF. This chain uses TRBV19 with TRBJ2-1, with TRBD2 identical over 13 bases. This CDR3 is built from 17 residues. Germline CDR1 LNHDA, CDR2 SQIVND (reference sequence). With 5 bases clipped from V and 3 bases from J, the junction kept 7 bases outside the gene matches.

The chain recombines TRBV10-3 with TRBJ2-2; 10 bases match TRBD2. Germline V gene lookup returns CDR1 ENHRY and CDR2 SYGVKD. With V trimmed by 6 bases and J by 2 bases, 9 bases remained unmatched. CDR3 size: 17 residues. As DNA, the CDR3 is TGTGCCATCAGGGAAAGAGCGGGGGGGATTAACACCGGGGAGCTGTTTTTT. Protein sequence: CAIRERAGGINTGELFF.

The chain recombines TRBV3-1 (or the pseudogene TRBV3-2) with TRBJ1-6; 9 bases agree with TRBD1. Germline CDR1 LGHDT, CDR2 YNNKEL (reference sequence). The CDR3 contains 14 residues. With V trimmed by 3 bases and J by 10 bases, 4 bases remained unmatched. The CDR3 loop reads CASSQGQGASPLHF. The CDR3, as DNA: TGTGCCAGCAGCCAGGGACAGGGAGCCTCACCCCTCCACTTT.

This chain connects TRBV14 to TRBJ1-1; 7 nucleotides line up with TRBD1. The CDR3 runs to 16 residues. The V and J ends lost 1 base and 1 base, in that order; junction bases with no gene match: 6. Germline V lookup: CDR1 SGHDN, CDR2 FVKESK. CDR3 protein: CASSQGWDRGNTEAFF. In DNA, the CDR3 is TGTGCCAGCAGCCAAGGATGGGACAGAGGGAACACTGAAGCTTTCTTT.

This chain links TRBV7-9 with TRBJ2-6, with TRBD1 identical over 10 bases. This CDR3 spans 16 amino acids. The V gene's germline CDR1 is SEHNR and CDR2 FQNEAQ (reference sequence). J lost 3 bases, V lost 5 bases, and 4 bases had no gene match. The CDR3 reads CASSRQGALGANVLTF. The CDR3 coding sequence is TGTGCCAGCAGCCGACAGGGGGCGCTTGGGGCCAACGTCCTGACTTTC.

This CDR3 is CASSRTGLYGYTF. As DNA, the CDR3 is TGTGCCAGTAGTAGGACAGGACTCTATGGCTACACCTTC. The chain carries TRBV19 and TRBJ1-2; 7 bases are shared with TRBD1. V lost 4 bases, J lost 4 bases, and 3 bases stayed unmatched. Germline CDR1 reads LNHDA; CDR2 reads SQIVND (reference sequence). The CDR3 sequence is 13 residues long.

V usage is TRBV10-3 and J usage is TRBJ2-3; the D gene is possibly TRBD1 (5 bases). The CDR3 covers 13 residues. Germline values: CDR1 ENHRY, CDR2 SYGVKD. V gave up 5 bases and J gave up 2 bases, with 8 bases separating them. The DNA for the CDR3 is TGTGCCATCAGTTTGGACATCACAGATACGCAGTATTTT. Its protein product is CAISLDITDTQYF.

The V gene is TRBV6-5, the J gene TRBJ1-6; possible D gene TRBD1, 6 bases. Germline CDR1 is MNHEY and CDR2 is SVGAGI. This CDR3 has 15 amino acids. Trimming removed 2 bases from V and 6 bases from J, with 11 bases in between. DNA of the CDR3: TGTGCCAGCAGTTACGGACAGTATCTTAATTCACCCCTCCACTTT. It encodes CASSYGQYLNSPLHF.

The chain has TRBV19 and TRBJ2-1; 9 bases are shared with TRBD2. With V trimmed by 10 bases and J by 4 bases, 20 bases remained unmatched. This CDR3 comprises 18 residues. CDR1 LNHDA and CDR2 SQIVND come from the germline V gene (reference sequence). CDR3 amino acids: CATAGAGGGAGGYNEQFF. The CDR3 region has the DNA TGTGCCACCGCGGGCGCGGGAGGGGGCGCCGGGGGTTACAATGAGCAGTTCTTC.

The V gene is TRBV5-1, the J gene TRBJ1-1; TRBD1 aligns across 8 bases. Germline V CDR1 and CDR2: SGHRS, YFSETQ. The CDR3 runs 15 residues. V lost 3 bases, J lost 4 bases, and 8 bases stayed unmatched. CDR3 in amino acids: CASSWSTGVGTEAFF. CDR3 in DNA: TGCGCCAGCAGCTGGTCGACAGGGGTAGGCACTGAAGCTTTCTTT.

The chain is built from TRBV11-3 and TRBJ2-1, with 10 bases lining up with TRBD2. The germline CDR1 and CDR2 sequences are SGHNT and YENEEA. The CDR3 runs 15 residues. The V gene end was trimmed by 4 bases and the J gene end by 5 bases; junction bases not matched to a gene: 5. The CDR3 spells CASSWGLAFNNEQFF. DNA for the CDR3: TGTGCCAGCAGCTGGGGACTAGCGTTTAACAATGAGCAGTTCTTC.

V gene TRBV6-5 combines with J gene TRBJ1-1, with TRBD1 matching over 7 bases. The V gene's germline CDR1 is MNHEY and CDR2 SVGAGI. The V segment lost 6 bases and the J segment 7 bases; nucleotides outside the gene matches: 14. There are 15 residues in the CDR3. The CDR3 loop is CASSLDLRQGDEAFF. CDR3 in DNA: TGTGCCAGCAGCCTAGACTTACGACAGGGCGATGAAGCTTTCTTT.

CDR3 in amino acids: CASSARQGTDTQYF. CDR3 bases: TGTGCCAGCAGCGCACGACAGGGTACAGATACGCAGTATTTT. This chain uses TRBV9 with TRBJ2-3; 7 bases are a match to TRBD1. CDR3 size: 14 residues. Germline V gives CDR1 SGDLS, CDR2 YYNGEE. The V segment lost 3 bases and the J segment 3 bases; nucleotides outside the gene matches: 4.

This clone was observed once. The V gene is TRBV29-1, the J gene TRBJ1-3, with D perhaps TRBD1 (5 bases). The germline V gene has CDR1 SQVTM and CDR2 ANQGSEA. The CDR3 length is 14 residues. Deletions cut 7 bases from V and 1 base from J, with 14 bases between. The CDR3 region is CSASGRGSGNTIYF. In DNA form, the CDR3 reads TGCAGCGCCTCAGGGAGGGGTTCTGGAAACACCATATATTTT. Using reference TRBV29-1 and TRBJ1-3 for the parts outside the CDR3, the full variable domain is SAVISQKPSRDICQRGTSLTIQCQVDSQVTMMFWYRQQPGQSLTLIATANQGSEATYESGFVIDKFPISRPNLTFSTLTVSNMSPEDSSIYLCSASGRGSGNTIYFGEGSWLTVV.

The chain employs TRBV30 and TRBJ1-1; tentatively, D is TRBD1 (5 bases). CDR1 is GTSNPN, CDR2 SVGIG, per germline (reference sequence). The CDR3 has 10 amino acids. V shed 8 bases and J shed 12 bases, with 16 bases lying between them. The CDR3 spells CARGEAQTFF. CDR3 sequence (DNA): TGTGCCCGGGGGGAGGCTCAAACTTTCTTT.

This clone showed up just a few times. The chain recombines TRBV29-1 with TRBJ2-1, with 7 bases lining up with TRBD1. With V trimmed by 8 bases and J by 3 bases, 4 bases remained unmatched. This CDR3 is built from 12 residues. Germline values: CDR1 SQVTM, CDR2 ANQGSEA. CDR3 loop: CSLGTDYNEQFF. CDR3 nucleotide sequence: TGCAGCTTAGGGACAGACTACAATGAGCAGTTCTTC.